This T cell receptor (beta chain) was documented in a study of blood T cell repertoires in COVID-19. Study at large: Acute and convalescent COVID-19 specimens originated in the United States, Italy and Spain. Sample material is recorded as cDNA or gDNA derived from T cells, B-cell-depleted T cells, or PBMCs.

V gave up 2 bases and J gave up 5 bases, with 20 bases separating them. The CDR3 length is 17 residues. CDR1 SGHDT and CDR2 YYEEEE come from the germline V gene. Original methodology: Amplifying reference gene primers gave estimates of nucleated cell counts. Clones were sequenced by immunoSEQ multiplex PCR, and TCRdb holds only the in-frame ones, with some missing. V and J calls and clone size are copied from that table; D and trimming were computed from the DNA. This sample yields fewer than 200,000 clones, of which around 93% are seen a single time; approximately 4.6% belongs to the top ten. The gene calls are TRBV5-6 and TRBJ2-1, with TRBD1 as a possible D gene (6 bases). The sequencing input was peripheral blood. The source of this sequence is a woman aged 45-65 years with acute or convalescent COVID-19. The CDR3 region is CASSFSRRGIGDNEQFF. The CDR3, as DNA: TGTGCCAGCAGCTTTTCACGCAGGGGTATCGGGGACAATGAGCAGTTCTTC.